These 15 T cell receptor beta chains share one sample of origin, sequenced in a study of Ad26.COV2.S vaccination and SARS-CoV-2 variants. Treatment indicated: roughly 18 received Ad26.COV2.S at low or high dose, single or two shots; about 5 received placebo; per-sample allocation not given. Each sample was drawn 63 days after the first injection (of vaccine or placebo). Sequencing used immunoSEQ multiplex PCR; TCRdb keeps in-frame clones, though not all of them. The sample comprises hundreds of thousands of clones, nearly 90% of which are singletons, and 2% to 3% rests with the top ten. The sequenced sample was peripheral blood, obtained in a trial of Ad26.COV2.S vaccine versus placebo. These receptor sequences come from a person aged 18 to 65 who received the Ad26.COV2.S COVID-19 vaccine or a placebo.

The rearrangement links TRBV4-1 to TRBJ2-7, with 10 bases lining up with TRBD1. The CDR3 has 14 residues. Germline CDR1 is MGHRA and CDR2 is YSYEKL. The V gene end was trimmed by 4 bases and the J gene end by 2 bases; junction bases not matched to a gene: 2. The CDR3 region is CASSRDRGPYEQYF. As DNA, the CDR3 is TGCGCCAGCAGCCGGGACAGGGGCCCCTACGAGCAGTACTTC.

The chain has TRBV2 and TRBJ2-7; D is perhaps TRBD1 (6 bases). CDR1 SNHLY and CDR2 FYNNEI come from the germline V gene. V lost 7 bases and J lost 3, with 13 bases in between. The CDR3 has 13 residues. CDR3 residues: CASNPSRGYEQYF. CDR3 DNA sequence: TGTGCCAGCAACCCCTCCAGGGGCTACGAGCAGTACTTC.

J is TRBJ2-3 and V is TRBV2; D is tentatively TRBD1 or TRBD2 (5 bases each). CDR1 SNHLY and CDR2 FYNNEI come from the germline V gene. The CDR3 sequence is 18 residues long. The V gene lost 6 bases and the J gene lost 4 bases, with 26 bases spanning the gap. The chain's CDR3 is CASSSNPPGRMRADTQYF. The CDR3 nucleotides are TGTGCCAGCAGCTCGAACCCCCCGGGACGGATGCGCGCAGATACGCAGTATTTT.

This sequence joins TRBV6-4 and TRBJ2-1; possible D gene TRBD2, 6 bases. CDR1 MRHNA and CDR2 SNTAGT come from the germline V gene. The V gene lost 6 bases and the J gene lost 2 bases, with 14 bases spanning the gap. This CDR3 contains 15 residues. The CDR3 is CASSETSRAYNEQFF. The CDR3 DNA reads TGTGCCAGCAGCGAAACTAGCCGAGCCTACAATGAGCAGTTCTTC.

This chain uses TRBV2 with TRBJ2-7, with D uncertain. Looked up from germline, CDR1 is SNHLY and CDR2 is FYNNEI. V was trimmed by 4 bases and J by 3 bases, leaving 7 bases between them. The CDR3 runs 12 residues. The CDR3 region is CASSVQNYEQYV. The DNA for the CDR3 is TGTGCCAGCAGTGTACAGAACTACGAGCAGTACGTC.

V usage is TRBV7-3 and J usage is TRBJ2-2; D possibly corresponds to TRBD1 (5 bases). The germline CDR1 and CDR2 sequences are SGHTA and FQGTGA. This CDR3 region has 12 residues. CDR3 amino acids: CATGANTGELFF. The CDR3 coding sequence is TGTGCAACAGGAGCGAACACCGGGGAGCTGTTTTTT.

The chain employs TRBV2 and TRBJ1-6, with D tentatively TRBD1 (5 bases). Trimming removed 4 bases at V and 6 bases at J, with 22 bases between. Germline V lookup: CDR1 SNHLY, CDR2 FYNNEI. The CDR3 runs to 18 residues. The CDR3 DNA is TGTGCCAGCAGTGCTCCGCCCGGGGTAGGGACCCCTAATTCACCCCTCCACTTT. This codes for CASSAPPGVGTPNSPLHF.

V is TRBV4-1 and J is TRBJ2-1; no reliable D call. The CDR3 is 13 amino acids. Looked up from germline, CDR1 is MGHRA and CDR2 is YSYEKL. Trimming took off 4 bases at V and 9 bases at J, with 13 bases between the two ends. The CDR3 spells CASSPNGPGEQFF. The CDR3 DNA is TGCGCCAGCAGCCCAAATGGCCCGGGTGAGCAGTTCTTC.

Turning to this clone: The conserved phenylalanine or tryptophan normally closing the CDR3 is absent here, so this likely arose from a read error. The DNA is left out, because the CDR3 cannot be placed on it with certainty; the CDR3 is given as TCRdb lists it. The chain employs TRBV28 and TRBJ2-3; TRBD2, the D gene given by the table, was not confirmed from the DNA. The germline gives CDR1 MDHEN, CDR2 SYDVKM. The CDR3 has 10 residues if both end residues are counted. CDR3 protein: CASSFRYLRG.

This clone has only a few counts. The rearrangement links TRBV5-5 to TRBJ2-7; 7 bases match TRBD1. Germline V gene data show CDR1 as SGHKS and CDR2 as YYEKEE (reference sequence). Trimming cost V 4 bases and J 1 base; bases outside gene matches: 5. There are 14 residues in the CDR3. The CDR3 reads CASSERGQSYEQYF. CDR3 nucleotides: TGTGCCAGCAGCGAGAGGGGACAGTCCTACGAGCAGTACTTC.

The chain employs TRBV6-2 or TRBV6-3 and TRBJ2-2; 8 positions match TRBD1. The V and J ends lost 3 bases and 5 bases, in that order; junction bases with no gene match: 5. The length of the CDR3 is 15 residues. In germline, CDR1 is MNHEY, CDR2 SVGEGT. The CDR3 is CASSYGQGWTGELFF. DNA of the CDR3: TGTGCCAGCAGTTATGGACAGGGCTGGACCGGGGAGCTGTTTTTT.

The table lists this clone with a few counts. V gene TRBV4-1 combines with J gene TRBJ1-4; the match to TRBD1 covers 9 bases. Germline-derived CDR1 and CDR2 are MGHRA and YSYEKL. The CDR3 loop spans 17 amino acids. The V segment lost 2 bases and the J segment 5 bases; nucleotides outside the gene matches: 9. This CDR3 is CASSQKRGTGQNEKLFF. In nucleotides, the CDR3 is TGCGCCAGCAGCCAAAAAAGGGGGACAGGGCAGAATGAAAAACTGTTTTTT.

The rearrangement links TRBV15 to TRBJ2-2, with unresolved D. Trimming took off 0 bases at V and 4 bases at J, with 3 bases between the two ends. CDR3 length: 13 amino acids. Germline values: CDR1 LNHNV, CDR2 YYDKDF (reference sequence). The CDR3 DNA follows: TGTGCCACCAGCAGAGACGGCACCGGGGAGCTGTTTTTT. Translated, it gives CATSRDGTGELFF.

The chain has TRBV6-2 or TRBV6-3 and TRBJ2-2, with D possibly being TRBD1 (6 bases). This CDR3 contains 18 residues. V was clipped by 6 bases and J by 1 base, with 21 bases between them. The germline V gene has CDR1 MNHEY and CDR2 SVGEGT. In DNA, the CDR3 is TGTGCCAGCAGCCCCCGGCCGGGACACCTTAAGAACACCGGGGAGCTGTTTTTT. It specifies CASSPRPGHLKNTGELFF.

This clone has only a few counts. The rearrangement joins TRBV24-1 to TRBJ1-2, with 7 bases aligning to TRBD1. The CDR3 runs to 16 residues. With 4 bases clipped from V and 4 bases from J, the junction kept 11 bases outside the gene matches. Germline V gene lookup returns CDR1 KGHDR and CDR2 SFDVKD. This CDR3 reads CATSDPGTGEVYGYTF. CDR3 nucleotide sequence: TGTGCCACCAGTGACCCTGGTACAGGGGAGGTCTATGGCTACACCTTC.